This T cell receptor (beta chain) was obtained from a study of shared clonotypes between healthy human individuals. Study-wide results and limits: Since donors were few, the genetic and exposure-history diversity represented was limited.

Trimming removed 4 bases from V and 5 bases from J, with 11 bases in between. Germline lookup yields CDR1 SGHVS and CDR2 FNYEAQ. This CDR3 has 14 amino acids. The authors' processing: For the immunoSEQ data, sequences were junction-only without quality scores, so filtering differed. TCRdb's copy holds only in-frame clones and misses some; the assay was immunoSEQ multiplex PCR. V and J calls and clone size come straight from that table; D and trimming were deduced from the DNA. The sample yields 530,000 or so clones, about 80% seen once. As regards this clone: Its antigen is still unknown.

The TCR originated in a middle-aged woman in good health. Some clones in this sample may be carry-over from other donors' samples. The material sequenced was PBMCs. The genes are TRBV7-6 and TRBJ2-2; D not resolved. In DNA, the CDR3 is TGTGCCAGCAGCTCAGCGCTGACGACCGGGGAGCTGTTTTTT. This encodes CASSSALTTGELFF.